These 27 T cell receptor beta chains were sequenced from one sample in a study of cytomegalovirus exposure and HLA in healthy donors. It was with 60 Vbeta and 13 Jbeta primers that the PCR ran. Sequenced by immunoSEQ multiplex PCR; TCRdb stores in-frame clones only, minus some. This table has more than 150,000 clones, roughly 81% appearing once. Sequencing was performed on PBMCs. The receptors were gathered from a young woman in good health and CMV-seronegative.

The chain joins TRBV30 to TRBJ2-2, with 9 positions matching TRBD1. Germline trimming cut 2 bases from V and 4 bases from J; bases unmatched to any gene: 8. In germline, CDR1 is GTSNPN, CDR2 SVGIG (reference sequence). CDR3 length equals 16 residues. The CDR3 nucleotides read TGTGCCTGGAGTCCCGGGACAGGGAGTATCACCGGGGAGCTGTTTTTT. Protein: CAWSPGTGSITGELFF.

The gene calls are TRBV5-1 and TRBJ2-7; 11 nucleotides match TRBD1. Germline V gene data show CDR1 as SGHRS and CDR2 as YFSETQ. The V and J ends lost 1 base and 3 bases, in that order; junction bases with no gene match: 9. The CDR3 covers 17 residues. The CDR3 reads CASSLSPPGTGGYEQYF. The CDR3, as DNA: TGCGCCAGCAGCTTGTCCCCCCCCGGGACAGGGGGCTACGAGCAGTACTTC. Based on the CDR3 plus reference TRBV5-1 and TRBJ2-7, the full variable domain is KAGVTQTPRYLIKTRGQQVTLSCSPISGHRSVSWYQQTPGQGLQFLFEYFSETQRNKGNFPGRFSGRQFSNSRSEMNVSTLELGDSALYLCASSLSPPGTGGYEQYFGPGTRLTVT.

The J gene is TRBJ2-7, the V gene TRBV6-5; 7 bases are a match to TRBD1. V shed 1 base and J 5 bases; nucleotides not matched to a gene: 5. Germline V gene sequence: CDR1 MNHEY, CDR2 SVGAGI. This CDR3 has 14 amino acids. CDR3 nucleotide sequence: TGTGCCAGCAGTTACTTAGGGGGCATGGACGAGCAGTACTTC. It translates to CASSYLGGMDEQYF.

This chain uses TRBV4-3 with TRBJ2-3; possible D gene TRBD1, 5 bases. Trimming cost V 3 bases and J 4 bases, with 17 bases left between them. The V gene's germline CDR1 is LGHNA and CDR2 YSLEER. The CDR3 totals 16 residues. In nucleotides, the CDR3 is TGCGCCAGCAGCCACAATAGGGGCCTAGGGCCAGATACGCAGTATTTT. It yields the protein CASSHNRGLGPDTQYF.

The rearrangement links TRBV19 to TRBJ2-6; the D gene is possibly TRBD2 (5 bases). Looked up from germline, CDR1 is LNHDA and CDR2 is SQIVND (reference sequence). V shed 2 bases and J shed 0 bases, with 17 bases lying between them. The CDR3 runs 19 residues. CDR3 DNA sequence: TGTGCCAGTAGTATATTCGGGAACATCTTGGGCTCTGGGGCCAACGTCCTGACTTTC. As protein: CASSIFGNILGSGANVLTF.

The V call is TRBV11-2, the J call TRBJ2-7, with D possibly matching TRBD1 (5 bases). V lost 2 bases, J lost 5 bases, and 19 bases lay in between. The length of the CDR3 is 16 residues. The V gene's germline CDR1 is SGHAT and CDR2 FQNNGV. CDR3 residues: CASSLWAGKDLNEQYF. The DNA of the CDR3 is TGTGCCAGCAGCTTATGGGCAGGGAAGGATCTCAACGAGCAGTACTTC.

The chain carries TRBV7-8 and TRBJ1-3, with D maybe TRBD1 (6 bases). The V gene lost 5 bases and the J gene lost 8 bases, with 16 bases spanning the gap. The CDR3 contains 14 residues. CDR1 is SGHVS, CDR2 FQNEAQ, per germline. The CDR3 protein is CASSRSTGSHTIYF. In DNA, the CDR3 is TGTGCCAGCAGCCGCTCTACAGGGTCCCACACCATATATTTT.

The J gene is TRBJ1-5, the V gene TRBV10-1; 9 bases are a match to TRBD1. The V gene end was trimmed by 5 bases and the J gene end by 7 bases; junction bases not matched to a gene: 9. The CDR3 is made up of 15 amino acids. Per germline, CDR1 WNHNN and CDR2 SYGVQD (reference sequence). DNA of the CDR3: TGCGCCAGCAGTACCGGACAGGGGATGGGCCAGCCCCAGCATTTT. Translation gives CASSTGQGMGQPQHF.

This clone occurred a few times. This rearrangement joins TRBV4-3 to TRBJ2-2, with TRBD1 matching over 8 bases. V was pared by 3 bases and J by 5 bases, with 8 bases of the junction left unmatched. The CDR3 loop spans 16 amino acids. CDR1 and CDR2 (germline): LGHNA, YSLEER. The CDR3 region has the DNA TGCGCCAGCAGCCATGGACCAGGGGGCGGAACCGGGGAGCTGTTTTTT. As protein: CASSHGPGGGTGELFF.

This clone showed up just a few times. The V call is TRBV7-9, the J call TRBJ2-1; the D gene is possibly TRBD2 (6 bases). Per the germline V gene, CDR1 is SEHNR and CDR2 is FQNEAQ (reference sequence). Trimming took off 3 bases at V and 8 bases at J, with 17 bases between the two ends. The CDR3 totals 15 residues. CDR3 nucleotides: TGTGCCAGCAGCTTTTCGCCTAGTAGGAGGGATGAGCAGTTCTTC. This translates into CASSFSPSRRDEQFF.

In its sample, this clone was seen a few times. This chain's CDR3 is CASSEQVSGNTIYF. DNA of the CDR3: TGTGCCAGCAGTGAACAGGTCTCTGGAAACACCATATATTTT. V usage is TRBV25-1 and J usage is TRBJ1-3; no clear D. Germline V CDR1 and CDR2: MGHDK, SYGVNS. Trimming left V 2 bases short and J 0 bases short, with 5 bases between. This CDR3 spans 14 amino acids.

This chain joins TRBV7-2 and TRBJ1-3; weak D call: TRBD1 (5 bases). Deletions cut 4 bases from V and 4 bases from J, with 17 bases between. The CDR3 is 16 residues long. The germline CDR1 and CDR2 sequences are SGHTA and FQGNSA. The CDR3 DNA reads as TGTGCCAGCAGCTGGCCAGGGTCGCAGCCCGGAAACACCATATATTTT. Amino acids: CASSWPGSQPGNTIYF.

This clone was picked up one time. The chain is built from TRBV10-2 and TRBJ1-2, with a possible D match to TRBD1 (5 bases). The V gene's germline CDR1 is WSHSY and CDR2 SAAADI. The CDR3 sequence is 14 residues long. Trimming removed 3 bases at V and 4 bases at J, with 12 bases between. CDR3: CASSERSDIYGYTF. CDR3 coding DNA: TGCGCCAGCAGTGAAAGGTCGGACATCTATGGCTACACCTTC.

The V gene is TRBV28, the J gene TRBJ1-1; tentative D call: TRBD1 (5 bases). The CDR3 spans 13 residues. Germline CDR1 MDHEN, CDR2 SYDVKM. V shed 6 bases and J shed 1 base, with 9 bases lying between them. CDR3 nucleotides: TGTGCCAGCAGATACGACAGGAACACTGAAGCTTTCTTT. This codes for CASRYDRNTEAFF.

The J gene is TRBJ2-2, the V gene TRBV9; D possibly corresponds to TRBD2 (6 bases). The CDR3 is 15 residues long. Germline CDR1 and CDR2: SGDLS and YYNGEE. The germline V and J ends were trimmed by 0 bases and 3 bases, with 9 bases remaining between them. This CDR3 reads CASSVGGEYTGELFF. As DNA, the CDR3 is TGTGCCAGCAGCGTAGGCGGGGAGTACACCGGGGAGCTGTTTTTT.

The gene calls are TRBV15 and TRBJ2-7; possibly TRBD2 for D (5 bases). Germline lookup yields CDR1 LNHNV and CDR2 YYDKDF (reference sequence). This CDR3 spans 14 amino acids. The V and J ends lost 1 base and 9 bases respectively, with 16 bases between them. The CDR3, as DNA: TGTGCCACCAGCAGAGTCGGGCGGGCCGTTGTGCAGTACTTC. Protein sequence: CATSRVGRAVVQYF.

CDR3 DNA sequence: TGTGCCAGCAGCGTAGGGGTTAGCGGGAGCACAGATACGCAGTATTTT. It is translated as CASSVGVSGSTDTQYF. The chain carries TRBV9 and TRBJ2-3; 7 bases match TRBD2. Germline CDR1 is SGDLS and CDR2 is YYNGEE. The CDR3 length is 16 residues. Losses at the gene ends were 0 bases for V and 0 bases for J; bases not matched to a gene: 4.

V gene TRBV30 combines with J gene TRBJ2-1; 10 bases line up with TRBD2. The CDR3 is made up of 18 amino acids. Germline CDR1 and CDR2: GTSNPN and SVGIG (reference sequence). V was pared by 5 bases and J by 0 bases, with 13 bases of the junction left unmatched. CDR3 in amino acids: CAWDKTRTSGLSYNEQFF. The DNA for the CDR3 is TGTGCCTGGGACAAAACAAGGACTAGCGGCCTCTCCTACAATGAGCAGTTCTTC.

The gene calls are TRBV6-5 and TRBJ1-4, with D tentatively TRBD1 (6 bases). Germline loops: CDR1 MNHEY, CDR2 SVGAGI. The CDR3 consists of 13 residues. V lost 6 bases and J 5 bases, leaving 10 bases between the germline ends. CDR3 loop: CASRPRGNEKLFF. The CDR3 bases are TGTGCCAGCAGACCCAGGGGAAATGAAAAACTGTTTTTT.

This clone was counted between two and nine times. DNA for the CDR3: TGTGCCAGTAGTCGCCGGGACATCACCTACGAGCAGTACTTC. Its translation is CASSRRDITYEQYF. J is TRBJ2-7 and V is TRBV19, with D possibly matching TRBD1 (6 bases). V lost 5 bases and J lost 2, with 13 bases in between. Germline loops: CDR1 LNHDA, CDR2 SQIVND (reference sequence). This CDR3 spans 14 amino acids.

The J gene is TRBJ2-5, the V gene TRBV4-3, with 8 nucleotides matching TRBD2. With 0 bases clipped from V and 7 bases from J, the junction kept 7 bases outside the gene matches. The CDR3 has 15 amino acids. Germline V gene data show CDR1 as LGHNA and CDR2 as YSLEER. CDR3 DNA sequence: TGCGCCAGCAGCCAAGATAGGCGGGGGGAAGCGACCCAGTACTTC. Amino acid sequence: CASSQDRRGEATQYF.

The chain employs TRBV5-6 and TRBJ1-2; D is perhaps TRBD1 (5 bases). CDR3 length equals 16 residues. In germline, CDR1 is SGHDT, CDR2 YYEEEE. V lost 1 base to trimming and J lost 3 bases, with 16 bases between them. This CDR3 is CASSLPPRVTDYGYTF. In DNA, the CDR3 is TGTGCCAGCAGCTTGCCTCCCAGGGTTACAGACTATGGCTACACCTTC.

This chain joins TRBV14 and TRBJ2-7, with 9 positions matching TRBD1. The trim removed 2 bases at V and 3 bases at J, leaving 11 bases unmatched. The CDR3 is made up of 17 amino acids. Germline V gene lookup returns CDR1 SGHDN and CDR2 FVKESK. CDR3 amino acids: CASSQLIAAGQGYEQYF. The CDR3, as DNA: TGTGCCAGCAGCCAACTTATCGCGGCGGGACAGGGCTACGAGCAGTACTTC.

The V and J genes are TRBV6-5 and TRBJ2-1, with 8 nucleotides matching TRBD2. The CDR3 runs 12 residues. CDR1 and CDR2 from the germline V gene are MNHEY and SVGAGI. Germline trimming cut 7 bases from V and 9 bases from J; bases unmatched to any gene: 5. The CDR3 region has the DNA TGTGCCAGCATCTCGGGGGGGGGTGAGCAGTTCTTC. This gives the protein CASISGGGEQFF.

The V and J genes are TRBV5-1 and TRBJ1-2; 8 nucleotides agree with TRBD1. The CDR3 consists of 15 residues. Germline assignment: CDR1 SGHRS and CDR2 YFSETQ. Trimming took 1 base from V and 8 from J; bases not matched to a gene: 10. CDR3 sequence reads: CASSLTTQTGEGYTF. The CDR3 nucleotides are TGCGCCAGCAGCTTGACCACGCAGACAGGGGAGGGCTACACCTTC.

The chain carries TRBV9 and TRBJ2-2; 7 nucleotides align to TRBD1. Germline V gene lookup returns CDR1 SGDLS and CDR2 YYNGEE. Trimming removed 4 bases from V and 5 bases from J; junction bases left unmatched: 5. This CDR3 spans 14 amino acids. CDR3 coding DNA: TGTGCCAGCAGCCGTCAGGGGGAGACCGGGGAGCTGTTTTTT. Its protein product is CASSRQGETGELFF.

V usage is TRBV2 and J usage is TRBJ2-3; the D is unclear. Germline CDR1 SNHLY, CDR2 FYNNEI. CDR3 size: 13 residues. Trimming stripped 0 bases from V and 2 bases from J, with 3 bases between. CDR3 DNA: TGTGCCAGCAGTGAAGCCCACACAGATACGCAGTATTTT. It translates to CASSEAHTDTQYF.